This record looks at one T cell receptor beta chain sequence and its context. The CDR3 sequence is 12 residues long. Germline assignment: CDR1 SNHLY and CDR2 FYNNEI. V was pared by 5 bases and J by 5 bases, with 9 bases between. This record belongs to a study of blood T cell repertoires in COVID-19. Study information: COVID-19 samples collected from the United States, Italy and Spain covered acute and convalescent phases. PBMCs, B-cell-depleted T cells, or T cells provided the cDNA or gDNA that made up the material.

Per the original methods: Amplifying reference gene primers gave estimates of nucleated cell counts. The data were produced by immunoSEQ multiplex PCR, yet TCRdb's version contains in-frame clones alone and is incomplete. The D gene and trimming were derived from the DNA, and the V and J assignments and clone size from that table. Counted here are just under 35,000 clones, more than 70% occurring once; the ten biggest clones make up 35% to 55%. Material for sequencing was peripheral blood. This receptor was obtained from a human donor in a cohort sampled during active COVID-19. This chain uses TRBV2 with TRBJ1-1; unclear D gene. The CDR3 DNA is TGTGCCAGCAGTCCCGTGGAGACTGAAGCTTTCTTT. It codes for CASSPVETEAFF.